This entry concerns a single T cell receptor (beta chain). This sample's treatment: approximately 18 received Ad26.COV2.S at low or high dose, single or two shots; several received placebo; per-sample allocation not given. Specimen acquisition occurred on day 63 following the initial vaccine or placebo injection. Boston provided a donor who was an adult aged 18-55 years. In the vaccine, an Ad26 vector expressed the SARS-CoV-2 spike of the Wuhan strain. Clones were read by immunoSEQ multiplex PCR, and TCRdb kept only the in-frame ones, dropping some. The sample holds some 250,000 clones; roughly 90% are singletons and the top ten take around a tenth. This entry is derived from a study of Ad26.COV2.S vaccination and SARS-CoV-2 variants. In the study overall: This donor came from the COV1001 trial of Ad26.COV2.S. Ad26.COV2.S, an intramuscular injection, was given once or twice 56 days apart.

CDR1 is SNHLY and CDR2 is FYNNEI in the germline V gene. Trimming cost V 3 bases and J 1 base, with 9 bases left between them. The CDR3 has 14 residues. V usage is TRBV2 and J usage is TRBJ1-2; tentatively, D is TRBD1 (5 bases). The source material was peripheral blood, sampled in a trial of Ad26.COV2.S vaccine versus placebo. This TCR was sampled from a person aged 18-65 years who received the Ad26.COV2.S COVID-19 vaccine or a placebo. CDR3 protein: CASSDSGGNYGYTF. Here the CDR3 DNA reads TGTGCCAGCAGTGATTCCGGGGGTAACTATGGCTACACCTTC.